This record concerns one T cell receptor (beta chain) sequence. Its antigen is still unknown. V lost 2 bases and J lost 3, with 10 bases in between. Germline lookup yields CDR1 MDHEN and CDR2 SYDVKM. The CDR3 is 14 amino acids. This entry comes from a study of cytotoxic CD8 clonotypes in ibrutinib-treated CLL. Whole-study results and caveats: Rising at ibrutinib response, clonality subsequently fell back toward baseline at progression.

Some clones are missing from TCRdb's copy, which holds only in-frame ones; the method was immunoSEQ multiplex PCR. The sample yields some 150,000 clones, 76% seen once. The chain uses TRBV28 and TRBJ1-1; D gene uncertain. This specimen consisted of PBMCs, obtained after 24 months of ibrutinib treatment. This clonotype was obtained from a human donor with chronic lymphocytic leukemia. The CDR3 here is CASSLDTQHTEAFF. DNA for the CDR3: TGTGCCAGCAGTTTAGACACGCAGCACACTGAAGCTTTCTTT.